This TCR beta chain was documented in a study of blood T cell repertoires in COVID-19 (dated by TCRdb to the early 2020s). Concerning the study at large: Samples from collaborators originated in the United States, Italy and Spain and spanned both the acute and convalescent phases of COVID-19. Sample metadata almost always included a de-identified subject ID, COVID-19 status, age in years and sex. The repertoires were made available in a free public database intended to serve as a resource for research on the immune response to SARS-CoV-2. Samples were obtained from the ongoing ImmuneRACE study (first 160 participants) and from some 1,300 subjects provided by 6 global collaborators. Subjects who had been exposed to COVID-19, were actively infected with it, or had recovered from it provided the deeply sampled blood TCRbeta repertoires that made up the dataset. The prospective study material was composed of cDNA or gDNA derived from T cells, B-cell-depleted T cells, or PBMCs. Where available, HLA class I and class II types were taken from metadata supplied by the sample provider and were not determined by assay-based typing. The paper's findings and limits, for the study overall: The amount of clinical and demographic metadata varied by source and participant and was provided uncurated.

CDR1 is given as SGHNT and CDR2 as YENEEA, both from the germline V gene. V ends up 5 bases short and J 7 bases short, with an unmatched junction base count of 15. From its cysteine to its phenylalanine, the CDR3 spans 17 amino acids. Left in the record is the CDR3 DNA by itself, 51 bases read in frame from the first base. The collaborating institutions used their own protocols to collect whole blood in K2EDTA tubes. For TCRbeta analysis, collaborator samples were shipped as frozen whole blood, as isolated PBMCs, or as DNA extracted from either sample type. The sample holds a few counts of this clone. Its binding antigen is unknown. One base away there is no much larger clone; base qualities are not given. The immunoSEQ Assay, a bias-controlled multiplex PCR, was used to amplify TCRbeta CDR3 regions from genomic DNA. In the source study's methods: Nucleated cell counts per sample were estimated from amplification of reference gene primers within the assay. Sequence reads were collapsed and filtered to measure the absolute abundance of every unique TCRbeta CDR3 rearrangement. For each sample, productive Simpson clonality was calculated by taking the square root of Simpson's diversity index across productive rearrangements. Sourced from immuneACCESS, this table was stored by TCRdb with only in-frame sequences that have V and J called. A share of the clones is absent; for the studies checked, an unresolved V gene accounts for under half, and the remainder has no known explanation. V and J calls and clone size follow that table, whereas D and trimming were derived from the DNA. In all, the sample holds approximately 180,000 clones, and over 75% of those were seen once. Around 3% of the sample rests with the top ten.

This TCR derives from a man between 60 and 75 years old with acute or convalescent COVID-19. Sequenced input: peripheral blood. This chain joins TRBV11-3 to TRBJ2-1, with 9 bases matching TRBD2. The sequence in DNA is TGTGCCAGCAGCGCGGAGGGGGGTAGCGGGAGTATAAATGAGCAGTTCTTC. The resulting protein is CASSAEGGSGSINEQFF.